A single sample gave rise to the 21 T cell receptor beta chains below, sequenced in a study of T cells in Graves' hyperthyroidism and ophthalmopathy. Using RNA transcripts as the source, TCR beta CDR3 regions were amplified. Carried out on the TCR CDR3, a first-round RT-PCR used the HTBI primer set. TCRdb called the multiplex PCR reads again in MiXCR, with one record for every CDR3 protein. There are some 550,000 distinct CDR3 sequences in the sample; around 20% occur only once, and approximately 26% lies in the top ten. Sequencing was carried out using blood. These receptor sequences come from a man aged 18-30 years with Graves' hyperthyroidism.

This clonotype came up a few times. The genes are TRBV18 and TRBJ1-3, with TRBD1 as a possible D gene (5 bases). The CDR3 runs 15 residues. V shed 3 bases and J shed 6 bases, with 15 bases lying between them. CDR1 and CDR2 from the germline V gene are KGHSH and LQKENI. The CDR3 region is CASSPVPTGENTIYF. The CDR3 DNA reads TGTGCCAGCTCACCGGTACCGACGGGGGAAAACACCATATATTTT.

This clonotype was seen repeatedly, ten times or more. The CDR3, as DNA: TGCGCCAGCAGCCACGGACAGGGTGAAGCTTTCTTT. It codes for CASSHGQGEAFF. This chain connects TRBV5-1 to TRBJ1-1; 8 positions agree with TRBD1. The CDR3 loop spans 12 amino acids. CDR1 and CDR2 from the germline V gene are SGHRS and YFSETQ. Trimming cost V 4 bases and J 7 bases; bases outside gene matches: 3.

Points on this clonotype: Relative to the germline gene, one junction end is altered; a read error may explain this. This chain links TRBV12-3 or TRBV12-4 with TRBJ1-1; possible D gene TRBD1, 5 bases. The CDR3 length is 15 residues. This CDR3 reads CASSLAGVRITDAFF. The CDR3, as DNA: TGTGCCAGCAGTTTAGCAGGGGTTAGGATCACTGATGCTTTCTTT.

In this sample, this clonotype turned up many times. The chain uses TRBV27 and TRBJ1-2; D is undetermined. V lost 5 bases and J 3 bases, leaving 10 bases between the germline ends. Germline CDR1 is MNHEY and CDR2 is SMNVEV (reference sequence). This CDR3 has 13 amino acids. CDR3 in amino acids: CASSKALHYGYTF. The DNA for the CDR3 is TGTGCCAGCAGTAAAGCCCTGCACTATGGCTACACCTTC.

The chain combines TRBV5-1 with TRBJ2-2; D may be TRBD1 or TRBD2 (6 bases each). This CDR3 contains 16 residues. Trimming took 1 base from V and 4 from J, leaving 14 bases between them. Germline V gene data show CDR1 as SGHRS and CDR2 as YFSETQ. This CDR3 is CASSLLPGASTGELFF. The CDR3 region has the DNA TGCGCCAGCAGCTTGCTTCCGGGGGCGAGCACCGGGGAGCTGTTTTTT.

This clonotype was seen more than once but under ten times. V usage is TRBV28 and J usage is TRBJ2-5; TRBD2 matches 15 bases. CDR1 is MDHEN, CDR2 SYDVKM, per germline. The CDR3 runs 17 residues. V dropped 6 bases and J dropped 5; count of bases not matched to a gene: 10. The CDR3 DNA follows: TGTGCCAGCAGCCCCGGACTAGCGGGAGGGCGTCGGGAGACCCAGTACTTC. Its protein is CASSPGLAGGRRETQYF.

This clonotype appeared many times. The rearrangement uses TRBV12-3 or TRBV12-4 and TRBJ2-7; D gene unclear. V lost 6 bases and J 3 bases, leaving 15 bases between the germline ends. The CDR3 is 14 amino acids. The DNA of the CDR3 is TGTGCCAGCAGCCATCGAAAACATCTCTACGAGCAGTACTTC. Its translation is CASSHRKHLYEQYF.

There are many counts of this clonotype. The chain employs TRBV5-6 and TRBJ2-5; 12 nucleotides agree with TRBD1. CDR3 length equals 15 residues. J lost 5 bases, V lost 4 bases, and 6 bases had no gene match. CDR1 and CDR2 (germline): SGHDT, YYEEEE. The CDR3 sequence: CASSIGTGGRETQYF. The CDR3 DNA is TGTGCCAGCAGCATCGGGACAGGGGGCAGGGAGACCCAGTACTTC.

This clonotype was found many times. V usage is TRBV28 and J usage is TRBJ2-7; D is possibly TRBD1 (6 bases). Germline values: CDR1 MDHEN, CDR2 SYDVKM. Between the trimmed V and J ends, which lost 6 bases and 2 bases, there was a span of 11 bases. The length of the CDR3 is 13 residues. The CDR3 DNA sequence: TGTGCCAGCAGGTCACAGGGCCCCTACGAGCAGTACTTC. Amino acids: CASRSQGPYEQYF. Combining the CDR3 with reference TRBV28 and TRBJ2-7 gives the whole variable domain DVKVTQSSRYLVKRTGEKVFLECVQDMDHENMFWYRQDPGLGLRLIYFSYDVKMKEKGDIPEGYSVSREKKERFSLILESASTNQTSMYLCASRSQGPYEQYFGPGTRLTVT.

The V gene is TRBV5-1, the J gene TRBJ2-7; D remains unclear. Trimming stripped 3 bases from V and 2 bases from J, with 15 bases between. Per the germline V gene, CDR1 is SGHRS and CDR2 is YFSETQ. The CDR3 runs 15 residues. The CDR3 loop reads CASSSLRTGTYEQYF. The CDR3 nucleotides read TGCGCCAGCAGCTCCCTTAGGACGGGTACCTACGAGCAGTACTTC.

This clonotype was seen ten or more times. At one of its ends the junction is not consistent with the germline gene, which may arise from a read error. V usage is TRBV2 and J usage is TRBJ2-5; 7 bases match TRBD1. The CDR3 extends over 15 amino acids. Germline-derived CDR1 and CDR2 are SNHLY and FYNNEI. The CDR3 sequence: CASREGGQSQETQYF. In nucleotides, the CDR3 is TGTGCCAGCAGGGAAGGGGGACAGAGCCAAGAGACCCAGTACTTC.

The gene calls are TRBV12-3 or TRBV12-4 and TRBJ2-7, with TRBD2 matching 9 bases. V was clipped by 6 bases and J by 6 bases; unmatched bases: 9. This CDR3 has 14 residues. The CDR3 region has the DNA TGTGCCAGCAGCCCGACTAGCGGCGTCGGCGAGCAGTACTTC. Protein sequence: CASSPTSGVGEQYF.

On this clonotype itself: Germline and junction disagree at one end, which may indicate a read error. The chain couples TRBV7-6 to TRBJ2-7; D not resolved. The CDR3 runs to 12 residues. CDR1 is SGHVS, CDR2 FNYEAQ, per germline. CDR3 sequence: CASSSPPYELYF. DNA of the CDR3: TGTGCCAGCAGCTCCCCCCCCTACGAGCTGTACTTC.

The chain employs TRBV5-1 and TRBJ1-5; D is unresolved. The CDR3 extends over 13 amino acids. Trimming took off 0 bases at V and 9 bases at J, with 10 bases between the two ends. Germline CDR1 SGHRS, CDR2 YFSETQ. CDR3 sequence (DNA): TGCGCCAGCAGCTTGGAGGGAGATCGGCCCCAGCATTTT. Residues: CASSLEGDRPQHF.

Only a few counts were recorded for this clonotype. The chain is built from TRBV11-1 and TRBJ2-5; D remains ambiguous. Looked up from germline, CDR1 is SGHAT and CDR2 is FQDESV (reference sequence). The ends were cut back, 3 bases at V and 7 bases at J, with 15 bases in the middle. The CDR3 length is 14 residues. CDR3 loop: CASSFASRDATQYF. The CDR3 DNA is TGTGCCAGCAGCTTTGCGTCTAGGGATGCGACCCAGTACTTC.

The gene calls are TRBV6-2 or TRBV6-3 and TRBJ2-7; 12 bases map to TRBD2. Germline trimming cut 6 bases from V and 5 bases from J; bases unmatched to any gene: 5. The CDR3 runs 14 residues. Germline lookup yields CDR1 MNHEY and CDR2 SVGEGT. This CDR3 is CASRTSGSINEQYF. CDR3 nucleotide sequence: TGTGCCAGCAGGACTAGCGGGAGTATCAACGAGCAGTACTTC.

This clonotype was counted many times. The CDR3 loop is CASSPGRDRDQPQHF. The CDR3 nucleotides are TGTGCCAGCAGTCCAGGCCGGGACCGAGATCAGCCCCAGCATTTT. The chain has TRBV12-3 or TRBV12-4 and TRBJ1-5; a weak D match, TRBD1 (5 bases). The CDR3 spans 15 residues. Between the trimmed V and J ends, which lost 5 bases and 5 bases, there was a span of 16 bases.

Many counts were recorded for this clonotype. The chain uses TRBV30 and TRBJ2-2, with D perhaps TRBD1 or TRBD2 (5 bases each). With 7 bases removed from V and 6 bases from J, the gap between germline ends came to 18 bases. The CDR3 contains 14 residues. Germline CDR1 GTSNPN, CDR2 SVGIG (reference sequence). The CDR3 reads CASPKWDVPGELFF. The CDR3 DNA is TGTGCCTCCCCCAAATGGGACGTCCCCGGGGAGCTGTTTTTT.

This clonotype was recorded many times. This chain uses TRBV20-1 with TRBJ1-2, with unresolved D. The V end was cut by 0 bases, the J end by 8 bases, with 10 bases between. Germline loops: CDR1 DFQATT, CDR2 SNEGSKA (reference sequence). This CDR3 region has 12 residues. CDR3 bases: TGCAGTGCTAGAGATAGGAAGGAAGGCTACACCTTC. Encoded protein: CSARDRKEGYTF.

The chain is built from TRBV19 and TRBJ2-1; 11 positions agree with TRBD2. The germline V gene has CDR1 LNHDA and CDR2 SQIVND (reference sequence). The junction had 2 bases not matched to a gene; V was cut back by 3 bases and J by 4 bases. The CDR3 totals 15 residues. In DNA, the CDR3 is TGTGCCAGTAGTATCGGACTAGCGGGTTACAATGAGCAGTTCTTC. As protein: CASSIGLAGYNEQFF.

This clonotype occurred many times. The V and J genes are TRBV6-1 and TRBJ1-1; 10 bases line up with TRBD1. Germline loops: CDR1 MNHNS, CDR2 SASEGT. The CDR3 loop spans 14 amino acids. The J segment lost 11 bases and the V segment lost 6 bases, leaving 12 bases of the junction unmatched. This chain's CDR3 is CASSPFNRGQGAFF. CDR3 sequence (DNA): TGTGCCAGCAGCCCATTCAATCGGGGACAGGGGGCTTTCTTT.